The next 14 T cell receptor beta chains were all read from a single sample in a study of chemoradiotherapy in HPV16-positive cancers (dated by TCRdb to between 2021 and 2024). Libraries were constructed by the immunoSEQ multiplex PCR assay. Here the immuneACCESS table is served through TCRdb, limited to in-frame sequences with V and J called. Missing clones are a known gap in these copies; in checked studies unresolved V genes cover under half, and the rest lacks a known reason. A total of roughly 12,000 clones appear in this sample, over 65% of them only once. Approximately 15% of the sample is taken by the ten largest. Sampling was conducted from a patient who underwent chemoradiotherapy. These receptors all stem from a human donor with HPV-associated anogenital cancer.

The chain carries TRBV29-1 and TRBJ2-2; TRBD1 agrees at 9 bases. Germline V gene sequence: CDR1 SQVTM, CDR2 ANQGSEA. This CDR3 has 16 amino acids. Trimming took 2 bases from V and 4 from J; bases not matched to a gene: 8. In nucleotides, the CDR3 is TGCAGCGTTGAATCCGGGACAGGGACGGGCACCGGGGAGCTGTTTTTT. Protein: CSVESGTGTGTGELFF.

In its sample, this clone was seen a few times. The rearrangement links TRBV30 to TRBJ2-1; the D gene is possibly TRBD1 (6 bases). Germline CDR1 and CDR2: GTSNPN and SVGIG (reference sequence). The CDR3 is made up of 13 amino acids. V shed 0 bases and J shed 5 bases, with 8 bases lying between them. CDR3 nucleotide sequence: TGTGCCTGGAGTGTCGGGGACAACAATGAGCAGTTCTTC. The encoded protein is CAWSVGDNNEQFF.

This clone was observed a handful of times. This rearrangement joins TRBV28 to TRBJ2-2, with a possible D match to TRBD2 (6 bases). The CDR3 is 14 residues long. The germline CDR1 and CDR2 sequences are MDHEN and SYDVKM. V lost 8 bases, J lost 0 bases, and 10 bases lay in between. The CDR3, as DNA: TGTGCCAGCGGGGGGATCGCGAACACCGGGGAGCTGTTTTTT. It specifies CASGGIANTGELFF.

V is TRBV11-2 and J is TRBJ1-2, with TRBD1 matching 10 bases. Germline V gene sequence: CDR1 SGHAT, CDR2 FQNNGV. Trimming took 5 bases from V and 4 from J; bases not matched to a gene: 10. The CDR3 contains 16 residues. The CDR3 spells CASSQPRTGGIYGYTF. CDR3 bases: TGTGCCAGCAGCCAACCTCGGACAGGGGGAATCTATGGCTACACCTTC. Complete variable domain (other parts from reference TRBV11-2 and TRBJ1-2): EAGVAQSPRYKIIEKRQSVAFWCNPISGHATLYWYQQILGQGPKLLIQFQNNGVVDDSQLPKDRFSAERLKGVDSTLKIQPAKLEDSAVYLCASSQPRTGGIYGYTFGSGTRLTVV.

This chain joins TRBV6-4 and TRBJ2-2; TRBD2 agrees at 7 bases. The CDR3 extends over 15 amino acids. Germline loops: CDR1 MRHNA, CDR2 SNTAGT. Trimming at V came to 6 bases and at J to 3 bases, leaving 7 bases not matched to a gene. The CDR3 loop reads CASSKTSKHTGELFF. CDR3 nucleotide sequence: TGTGCCAGCAGCAAGACTAGCAAGCACACCGGGGAGCTGTTTTTT.

This chain's CDR3 is CASWGLALQEQFF. CDR3 DNA sequence: TGTGCCAGCTGGGGACTAGCGCTTCAGGAGCAGTTCTTC. The rearrangement links TRBV6-5 to TRBJ2-1; 10 bases are a match to TRBD2. Unmatched junction bases numbered 8, after V lost 8 bases and J lost 10 bases. The CDR3 length is 13 residues. CDR1 is MNHEY and CDR2 is SVGAGI in the germline V gene.

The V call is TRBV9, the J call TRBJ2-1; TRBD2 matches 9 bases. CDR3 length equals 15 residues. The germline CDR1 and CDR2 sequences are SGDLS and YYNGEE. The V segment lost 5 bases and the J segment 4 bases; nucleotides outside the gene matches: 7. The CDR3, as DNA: TGTGCCAGCAGTCGGCCCCTAGCGGGATACAATGAGCAGTTCTTC. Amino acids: CASSRPLAGYNEQFF.

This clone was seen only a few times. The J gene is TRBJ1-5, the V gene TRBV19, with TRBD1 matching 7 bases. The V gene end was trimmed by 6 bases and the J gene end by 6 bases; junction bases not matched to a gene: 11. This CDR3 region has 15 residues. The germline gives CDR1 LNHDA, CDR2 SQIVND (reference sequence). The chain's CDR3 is CASSRPSGGTQPQHF. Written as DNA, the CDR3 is TGTGCCAGTAGCCGGCCTTCAGGGGGAACTCAGCCCCAGCATTTT.

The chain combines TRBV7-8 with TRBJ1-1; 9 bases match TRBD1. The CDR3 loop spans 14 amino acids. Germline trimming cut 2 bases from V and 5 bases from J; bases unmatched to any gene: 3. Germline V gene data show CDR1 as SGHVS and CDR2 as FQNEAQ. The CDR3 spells CASSLRDRVTEAFF. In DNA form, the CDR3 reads TGTGCCAGCAGCTTACGGGACAGGGTAACTGAAGCTTTCTTT. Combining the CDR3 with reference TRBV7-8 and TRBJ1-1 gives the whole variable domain GAGVSQSPRYKVAKRGQDVALRCDPISGHVSLFWYQQALGQGPEFLTYFQNEAQLDKSGLPSDRFFAERPEGSVSTLKIQRTQQEDSAVYLCASSLRDRVTEAFFGQGTRLTVV.

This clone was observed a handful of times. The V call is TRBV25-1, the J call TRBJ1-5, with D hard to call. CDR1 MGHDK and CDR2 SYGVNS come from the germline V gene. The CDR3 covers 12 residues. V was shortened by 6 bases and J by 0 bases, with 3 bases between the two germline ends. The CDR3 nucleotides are TGTGCCAGCAGCGATAGCAATCAGCCCCAGCATTTT. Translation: CASSDSNQPQHF.

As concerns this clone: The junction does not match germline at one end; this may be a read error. Here the CDR3 DNA reads TGTGCTAGCAGCTCACAGGGTTCGGCCGGGGAGCTGTTTTTT. Residues: CASSSQGSAGELFF. The chain combines TRBV7-7 with TRBJ2-2; a weak D match, TRBD1 (6 bases). There are 14 residues in the CDR3. CDR1 and CDR2 (germline): SSHAT, FNYEAQ (reference sequence).

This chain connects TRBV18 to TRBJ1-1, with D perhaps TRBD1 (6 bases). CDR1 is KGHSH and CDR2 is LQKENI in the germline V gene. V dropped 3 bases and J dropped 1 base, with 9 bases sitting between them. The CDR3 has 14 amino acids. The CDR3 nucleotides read TGTGCCAGCTCACCTAAAGGGGGGAACACTGAAGCTTTCTTT. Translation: CASSPKGGNTEAFF.

CDR3 region: CASRTTASNTDTQYF. CDR3 DNA: TGTGCCAGCAGGACGACAGCGTCAAACACAGATACGCAGTATTTT. The chain joins TRBV28 to TRBJ2-3; tentative D call: TRBD1 (5 bases). The CDR3 runs to 15 residues. Germline V CDR1 and CDR2: MDHEN, SYDVKM. V lost 6 bases and J 2 bases, leaving 15 bases between the germline ends.

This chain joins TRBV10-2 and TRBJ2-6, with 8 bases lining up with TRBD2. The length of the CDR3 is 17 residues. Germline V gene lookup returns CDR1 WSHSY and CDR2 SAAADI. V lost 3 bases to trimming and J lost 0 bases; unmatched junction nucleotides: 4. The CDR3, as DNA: TGCGCCAGCAGTGATCGGGGGGGCAGCTCTGGGGCCAACGTCCTGACTTTC. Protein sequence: CASSDRGGSSGANVLTF.